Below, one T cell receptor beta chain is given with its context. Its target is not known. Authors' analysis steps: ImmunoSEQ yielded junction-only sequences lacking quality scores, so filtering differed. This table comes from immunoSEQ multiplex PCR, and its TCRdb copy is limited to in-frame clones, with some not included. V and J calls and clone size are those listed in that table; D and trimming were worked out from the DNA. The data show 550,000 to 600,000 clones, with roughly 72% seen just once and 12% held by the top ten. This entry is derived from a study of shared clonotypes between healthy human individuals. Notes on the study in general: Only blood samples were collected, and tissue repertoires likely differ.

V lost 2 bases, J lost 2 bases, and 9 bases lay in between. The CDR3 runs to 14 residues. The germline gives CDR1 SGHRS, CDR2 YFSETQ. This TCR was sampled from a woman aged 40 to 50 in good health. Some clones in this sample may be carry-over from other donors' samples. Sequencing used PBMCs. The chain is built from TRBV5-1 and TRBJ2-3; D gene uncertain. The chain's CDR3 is CASSLASDTDTQYF. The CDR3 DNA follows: TGCGCCAGCAGCTTAGCGAGCGACACAGATACGCAGTATTTT. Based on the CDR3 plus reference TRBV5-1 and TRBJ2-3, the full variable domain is KAGVTQTPRYLIKTRGQQVTLSCSPISGHRSVSWYQQTPGQGLQFLFEYFSETQRNKGNFPGRFSGRQFSNSRSEMNVSTLELGDSALYLCASSLASDTDTQYFGPGTRLTVL.